These T cell receptor beta chains were read from a single sample in a study of blood T cell repertoires in COVID-19. Sequencing was performed with immunoSEQ multiplex PCR; in TCRdb, only in-frame clones are kept and a portion is missing. The repertoire holds approximately 59,000 clones, under 85% seen once, with 3.5% in the top ten. The sequenced sample was peripheral blood. These receptors were collected from a woman aged 80 or older with acute or convalescent COVID-19. Each CDR3 is given with its conserved first and last residue. Size tells how often a clone was seen (once, few, many) or the class of an expanded clone, and some rows leave it out.

.	12	TRBV28	TRBJ1-3	CASSTAGNTIYF
.	15	TRBV9	TRBJ1-1	CASSRQGVGNTEAFF
.	16	TRBV7-7	TRBJ2-1	CASSLAGGTGYNEQFF
.	16	TRBV10-3	TRBJ1-2	CAISETTGYGNYGYTF
.	15	TRBV20-1	TRBJ2-5	CSASYGTGGLETQYF
.	13	TRBV28	TRBJ1-2	CASSLPPSYGYTF
.	15	TRBV19	TRBJ2-1	CASSTTSGSPNEQFF
.	16	TRBV9	TRBJ2-3	CASSVDLAGGTDTQYF
.	15	TRBV18	TRBJ2-7	CASSPPGRGGGEQYF
.	15	TRBV19	TRBJ2-5	CASSRTGLFQETQYF
.	13	TRBV7-2	TRBJ1-1	CASSLLREGIAFF
.	14	TRBV27	TRBJ1-2	CASSPGMYSYGYTF
.	17	TRBV27	TRBJ1-1	CASSLSRWDRENTEAFF
.	15	TRBV7-6	TRBJ2-2	CASSLMGGDTGELFF
once	14	TRBV9	TRBJ2-2	CASSRLAGTGELFF
.	15	TRBV14	TRBJ2-3	CASSQVQGRSDTQYF
.	13	TRBV7-3	TRBJ2-5	CASSRTTQETQYF
.	14	TRBV7-9	TRBJ1-6	CASSTRDRLTPLHF
.	13	TRBV5-8	TRBJ2-2	CASSLGAPGELFF
.	16	TRBV5-1	TRBJ2-4	CASSSRQSRDINIQYF
few	11	TRBV7-2	TRBJ2-5	CASNLYGTQYF
.	16	TRBV2	TRBJ2-1	CASSEALAGPYNEQFF
.	15	TRBV28	TRBJ1-2	CASSLGGGVRYGYTF
.	13	TRBV6-4	TRBJ1-6	CASVGGEDSPLHF
.	13	TRBV27	TRBJ1-1	CASSFRGTGVAFF
.	13	TRBV24-1	TRBJ2-7	CATSETGFYEQYF
.	15	TRBV11-2	TRBJ2-7	CASSLDGTGPDEQYF
.	16	TRBV4-2	TRBJ2-1	CASSQGAGATNDEQFF
once	14	TRBV9	TRBJ2-5	CASSVQGARETQYF
.	14	TRBV3-1/TRBV3-2	TRBJ2-3	CASSPVRVTDTQYF
.	15	TRBV27	TRBJ2-7	CASSWRLAPTYEQYF
.	15	TRBV30	TRBJ2-3	CAWSVSGLVTDTQYF
.	12	TRBV6-2/TRBV6-3	TRBJ1-1	CASSYSLTEAFF
.	15	TRBV27	TRBJ1-2	CASAPWREIGYGYTF
.	15	TRBV6-1	TRBJ2-5	CASSDLGQGQETQYF
.	14	TRBV10-2	TRBJ2-1	CATRTGQVYNEQFF
few	20	TRBV9	TRBJ2-2	CASRGVGTGGPPPNTGELFF
.	14	TRBV18	TRBJ1-5	CASSPGGENQPQHF
.	14	TRBV4-2	TRBJ2-7	CASSQGQDSYEQYF
few	18	TRBV28	TRBJ2-2	CASSRSAGGPRNTGELFF
.	13	TRBV7-9	TRBJ2-1	CASSLAFKNEQFF
.	12	TRBV10-3	TRBJ1-5	CAISDGSRPQHF
.	13	TRBV9	TRBJ1-5	CASSRDSNQPQHF
.	16	TRBV5-1	TRBJ1-1	CASSSFPGSLNTEAFF
.	15	TRBV30	TRBJ2-2	CAWSVRAGRTGELFF
.	14	TRBV7-3	TRBJ2-2	CASSPGLDTGELFF
.	15	TRBV27	TRBJ2-6	CASASEGAGANVLTF
.	16	TRBV7-9	TRBJ2-6	CATEVGDGAGANVLTF
.	12	TRBV28	TRBJ2-7	CASSTRYYEQYF
.	15	TRBV24-1	TRBJ2-1	CATSDMGLDYNEQFF
.	14	TRBV7-9	TRBJ1-6	CASSPRRENSPLHF
.	16	TRBV7-3	TRBJ2-1	CASSLFPSGGQNEQFF
.	11	TRBV5-1	TRBJ1-2	CASNEGHGYTF